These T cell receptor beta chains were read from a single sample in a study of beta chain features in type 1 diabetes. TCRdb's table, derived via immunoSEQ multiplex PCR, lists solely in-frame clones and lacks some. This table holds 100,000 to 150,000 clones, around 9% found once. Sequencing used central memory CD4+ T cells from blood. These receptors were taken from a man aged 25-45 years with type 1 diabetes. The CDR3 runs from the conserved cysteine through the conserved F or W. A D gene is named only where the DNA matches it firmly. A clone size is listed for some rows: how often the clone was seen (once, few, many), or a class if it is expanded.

CDR3nt: TGTGCCAGTAGTGAGGGCGTACGCACGTATTTT
CDR3aa: CASSEGVRTYF
v_gene: TRBV19
d_gene: NA
len: 11
abundance: few
j_gene: TRBJ2-3

CDR3nt: TGTGCCAGCAGTAGCGGGTTCGAAGATACGCAGTATTTT
CDR3aa: CASSSGFEDTQYF
v_gene: TRBV11-2
d_gene: TRBD2
len: 13
abundance: few
j_gene: TRBJ2-3

CDR3nt: TGTGCCAGCAGTTTCCAACAGGGTTTTTACCAGCCCCAGCATTTT
CDR3aa: CASSFQQGFYQPQHF
v_gene: TRBV28
d_gene: NA
len: 15
abundance: few
j_gene: TRBJ1-5

CDR3nt: TGCAGCGTCGGGACAGGCAGTGACATTCAGTACTTC
CDR3aa: CSVGTGSDIQYF
v_gene: TRBV29-1
d_gene: TRBD1
len: 12
abundance: few
j_gene: TRBJ2-4

CDR3nt: TGTGCCAGCAGCTCCTACACAGATACGCAGTATTTT
CDR3aa: CASSSYTDTQYF
v_gene: TRBV7-2
d_gene: NA
len: 12
abundance: NA
j_gene: TRBJ2-3

CDR3nt: TGTGCCAGCAGCGGTAGCAGGGTTTCGGGCGAGCAGTACTTC
CDR3aa: CASSGSRVSGEQYF
v_gene: TRBV11-2
d_gene: NA
len: 14
abundance: few
j_gene: TRBJ2-7

CDR3nt: TGTGCCAGCAGCATTCGGGGTGGCGAGCAGTACTTC
CDR3aa: CASSIRGGEQYF
v_gene: TRBV5-4
d_gene: NA
len: 12
abundance: few
j_gene: TRBJ2-7

CDR3nt: TGTGCCAGCAGTCGAACCGGGACAGGGGGCGTTGGCTACACCTTC
CDR3aa: CASSRTGTGGVGYTF
v_gene: TRBV6-5
d_gene: TRBD1
len: 15
abundance: NA
j_gene: TRBJ1-2

CDR3nt: TGTGCCAGCAGCTTGGACAGGGGGCCTGGGACCCAGTACTTC
CDR3aa: CASSLDRGPGTQYF
v_gene: TRBV11-2
d_gene: TRBD1
len: 14
abundance: NA
j_gene: TRBJ2-5

CDR3nt: TGTGCCAGCAGTGTACAGGGACCTTCCTACAATGAGCAGTTCTTC
CDR3aa: CASSVQGPSYNEQFF
v_gene: TRBV6-1
d_gene: NA
len: 15
abundance: few
j_gene: TRBJ2-1

CDR3nt: TGTGCCAGCAGCCCACCCGGACAGCCGACAACTAATGAAAAACTGTTTTTT
CDR3aa: CASSPPGQPTTNEKLFF
v_gene: TRBV7-9
d_gene: NA
len: 17
abundance: few
j_gene: TRBJ1-4

CDR3nt: TGTGCCTGGAAAACAGGGTCCGAGCAGTACTTC
CDR3aa: CAWKTGSEQYF
v_gene: TRBV30
d_gene: NA
len: 11
abundance: NA
j_gene: TRBJ2-7

CDR3nt: TGTGCCAGCAGCGCTGCGGGGGGCCCCGGTGAGCAGTTCTTC
CDR3aa: CASSAAGGPGEQFF
v_gene: TRBV7-2
d_gene: TRBD2
len: 14
abundance: few
j_gene: TRBJ2-1

CDR3nt: TGCGCCAGCAGCCAAGACGCTATGGACAGCGCCCCGGGTAAACTGTTTTTT
CDR3aa: CASSQDAMDSAPGKLFF
v_gene: TRBV4-1
d_gene: NA
len: 17
abundance: NA
j_gene: TRBJ1-4

CDR3nt: TGTGCCAGCAGCCATGACAGACTGGGACCCCAGCATTTT
CDR3aa: CASSHDRLGPQHF
v_gene: TRBV11-1
d_gene: NA
len: 13
abundance: NA
j_gene: TRBJ1-5

CDR3nt: TGTGCCAGCAGCCCCCGGACAGCGAGCAATGAGCAGTTCTTC
CDR3aa: CASSPRTASNEQFF
v_gene: TRBV11-2
d_gene: NA
len: 14
abundance: few
j_gene: TRBJ2-1

CDR3nt: TGCGCCAGCAGCCAAGTGCACGAGGAGAGTTGGGCACCCCTCCACTTT
CDR3aa: CASSQVHEESWAPLHF
v_gene: TRBV4-3
d_gene: NA
len: 16
abundance: NA
j_gene: TRBJ1-6

CDR3nt: TGTGCCAGCTCACGGGACAGAATAAGCGAGCAGTACTTC
CDR3aa: CASSRDRISEQYF
v_gene: TRBV18
d_gene: TRBD1
len: 13
abundance: NA
j_gene: TRBJ2-7

CDR3nt: TGTGCCAGCAGCGCACAGCTTCAAGAGACCCAGTACTTC
CDR3aa: CASSAQLQETQYF
v_gene: TRBV11-2
d_gene: NA
len: 13
abundance: NA
j_gene: TRBJ2-5

CDR3nt: TGTGCCAGTAGTATCGACAGGAGCGCCTACGAGCAGTACTTC
CDR3aa: CASSIDRSAYEQYF
v_gene: TRBV19
d_gene: NA
len: 14
abundance: NA
j_gene: TRBJ2-7

CDR3nt: TGTGCCAGCAGCTCGGGGACAGGGATCCAGGAAAAACTGTTTTTT
CDR3aa: CASSSGTGIQEKLFF
v_gene: TRBV7-6
d_gene: TRBD1
len: 15
abundance: NA
j_gene: TRBJ1-4

CDR3nt: TGTGCCAGCAGCCAAGAGGGGGCGGGAGATACGCAGTATTTT
CDR3aa: CASSQEGAGDTQYF
v_gene: TRBV4-2
d_gene: NA
len: 14
abundance: few
j_gene: TRBJ2-3

CDR3nt: TGTGCCAGCAGTTCCCGGGACAGAGACTATGGCTACACCTTC
CDR3aa: CASSSRDRDYGYTF
v_gene: TRBV6-6
d_gene: TRBD1
len: 14
abundance: few
j_gene: TRBJ1-2

CDR3nt: TGTGCCTTACCAAGGGGGACAGGGGAGGACATCTATGGCTACACCTTC
CDR3aa: CALPRGTGEDIYGYTF
v_gene: TRBV30
d_gene: TRBD1
len: 16
abundance: NA
j_gene: TRBJ1-2

CDR3nt: TGTGCCAGCAGCTTAGACGCGGGAGCTATACGAGGCTACACCTTC
CDR3aa: CASSLDAGAIRGYTF
v_gene: TRBV11-2
d_gene: NA
len: 15
abundance: NA
j_gene: TRBJ1-2

CDR3nt: TGTGCCAGCTCTGGAGAGAACTATGGCTACACCTTC
CDR3aa: CASSGENYGYTF
v_gene: TRBV2
d_gene: NA
len: 12
abundance: NA
j_gene: TRBJ1-2

CDR3nt: TGTGCCAGCAGTGAAGCTTACAGCGGAATGAGCACAGATACGCAGTATTTT
CDR3aa: CASSEAYSGMSTDTQYF
v_gene: TRBV6-1
d_gene: NA
len: 17
abundance: NA
j_gene: TRBJ2-3

CDR3nt: TGTGCCAGCAACACCGACAGGGGCTATGAGCAGTTCTTC
CDR3aa: CASNTDRGYEQFF
v_gene: TRBV28
d_gene: TRBD1
len: 13
abundance: many
j_gene: TRBJ2-1

CDR3nt: TGTGCCAGCAGCTTGGGGCAGGATAATTCACCCCTCCACTTT
CDR3aa: CASSLGQDNSPLHF
v_gene: TRBV5-4
d_gene: NA
len: 14
abundance: few
j_gene: TRBJ1-6

CDR3nt: TGTGCCAGTACCACTAGCGGGGGGGTAACGAGGGAGCAGTTCTTC
CDR3aa: CASTTSGGVTREQFF
v_gene: TRBV19
d_gene: TRBD2
len: 15
abundance: few
j_gene: TRBJ2-1

CDR3nt: TGTGCCTACGCAGTACAGGGGAGCTCCTATAATTCACCCCTCCACTTT
CDR3aa: CAYAVQGSSYNSPLHF
v_gene: TRBV30
d_gene: TRBD1
len: 16
abundance: few
j_gene: TRBJ1-6

CDR3nt: TGCGCCAGCAGCTTGACCGGACAGGTTGGGTACGAGCAGTACTTC
CDR3aa: CASSLTGQVGYEQYF
v_gene: TRBV5-1
d_gene: TRBD1
len: 15
abundance: few
j_gene: TRBJ2-7

CDR3nt: TGCGCCAGCAGTCAATCAGGAGGGTGGTGTTACAATGAGCAGTTCTTC
CDR3aa: CASSQSGGWCYNEQFF
v_gene: TRBV23-1
d_gene: NA
len: 16
abundance: many
j_gene: TRBJ2-1

CDR3nt: TGTGCCAGCAGACATGGACTGGCAAATGAAAAACTGTTTTTT
CDR3aa: CASRHGLANEKLFF
v_gene: TRBV6-1
d_gene: NA
len: 14
abundance: few
j_gene: TRBJ1-4

CDR3nt: TGTGCCAGCAGTGAAGGGCTCAGCGGGCAAGAGACCCAGTACTTC
CDR3aa: CASSEGLSGQETQYF
v_gene: TRBV6-1
d_gene: NA
len: 15
abundance: few
j_gene: TRBJ2-5

CDR3nt: TGTGCCAGCAGTTTATCCCCTCTCGTAGCGGGGGAAGGCACAGATACGCAGTATTTT
CDR3aa: CASSLSPLVAGEGTDTQYF
v_gene: TRBV27
d_gene: TRBD2
len: 19
abundance: NA
j_gene: TRBJ2-3

CDR3nt: TGTGCCACAGTACAACGTGAAAAACTGTTTTTT
CDR3aa: CATVQREKLFF
v_gene: TRBV28
d_gene: NA
len: 11
abundance: few
j_gene: TRBJ1-4

CDR3nt: TGTGCCAGCAGCCAAGCTTTCTATGGCTACACCTTC
CDR3aa: CASSQAFYGYTF
v_gene: TRBV14
d_gene: NA
len: 12
abundance: few
j_gene: TRBJ1-2

CDR3nt: TGTGCCAGCTCACCTTCCGGGACTAGCGGTTACGAGCAGTACTTC
CDR3aa: CASSPSGTSGYEQYF
v_gene: TRBV18
d_gene: TRBD2
len: 15
abundance: few
j_gene: TRBJ2-7

CDR3nt: TGTGCTAGTGGTCAGCCGGGTGAAAAACTGTTTTTT
CDR3aa: CASGQPGEKLFF
v_gene: TRBV12-5
d_gene: NA
len: 12
abundance: NA
j_gene: TRBJ1-4

CDR3nt: TGTGCCAGCAGCCCAGGCAATCAGCCCCAGCATTTT
CDR3aa: CASSPGNQPQHF
v_gene: TRBV7-2
d_gene: NA
len: 12
abundance: NA
j_gene: TRBJ1-5

CDR3nt: TGTGCCAGCAGTCGAGCGAACACTGAAGCTTTCTTT
CDR3aa: CASSRANTEAFF
v_gene: TRBV28
d_gene: NA
len: 12
abundance: few
j_gene: TRBJ1-1

CDR3nt: TGTGCCAGCAGCCCCAACAGGGACACTGAAGCTTTCTTT
CDR3aa: CASSPNRDTEAFF
v_gene: TRBV7-9
d_gene: NA
len: 13
abundance: NA
j_gene: TRBJ1-1

CDR3nt: TGTGCCAGCAGTTTACATTGGGGCTCTGCGGGGGGGGAGACCCAGTACTTC
CDR3aa: CASSLHWGSAGGETQYF
v_gene: TRBV27
d_gene: TRBD2
len: 17
abundance: few
j_gene: TRBJ2-5

CDR3nt: TGTGCCAGCAGTTTTCAGGGGGGCTACGAGCAGTACTTC
CDR3aa: CASSFQGGYEQYF
v_gene: TRBV6-6
d_gene: NA
len: 13
abundance: many
j_gene: TRBJ2-7

CDR3nt: TGTGCCAGCAGGGGGACTAGCGGGACTCTCTACGAGCAGTACTTC
CDR3aa: CASRGTSGTLYEQYF
v_gene: TRBV28
d_gene: TRBD2
len: 15
abundance: NA
j_gene: TRBJ2-7